This record concerns one T cell receptor (beta chain) sequence. The sample comes from a study of blood T cells in healthy people across ages. This CDR3 is built from 16 residues. V dropped 4 bases and J dropped 9; count of bases not matched to a gene: 14. Per germline, CDR1 LGHDT and CDR2 YNNKEL (reference sequence). Combining a sample-barcoded 5' primer with a J-beta primer mix, a second PCR ran for roughly 7 to 12 cycles. In TCRdb, the 5' RACE reads were re-called with MiXCR into one record per CDR3 protein. The sample has approximately 940,000 distinct CDR3 sequences, around 48% seen once. Peripheral blood samples of around 9.8 milliliters were drawn from each donor.

The genes are TRBV3-1 and TRBJ2-1, with 8 bases matching TRBD2. The sample was blood. The sequence was obtained from a man aged 25-45 years in good health. CDR3 coding DNA: TGTGCCAGCAGCCCTCCTAATCGGGGGGGCCTCTTTGAGCAGTTCTTC. It codes for CASSPPNRGGLFEQFF.